The rows below give T cell receptor beta chains drawn from one sample of a study of cytomegalovirus exposure and HLA in healthy donors. Assay used: immunoSEQ multiplex PCR; TCRdb lists only in-frame clones, some missing. The sample consists of 100,000 to 140,000 clones, roughly four fifths of them appearing once. Sample: PBMCs. The source of these receptors is a man younger than 35 in good health and CMV-seronegative. Both conserved end residues are part of each CDR3. The D gene is left open where the match is weak. Where a row states a size, it is once, few, many or the class of an expanded clone; other rows omit it.

J gene: TRBJ2-7; V gene: TRBV18; clone size: -; D gene: -; CDR3 DNA: TGTGCCAGCTCACCCAAGCAGGGGAGCGAGCAGTACTTC; CDR3 protein: CASSPKQGSEQYF
J gene: TRBJ1-1; V gene: TRBV11-2; clone size: -; D gene: -; CDR3 DNA: TGTGCCAGCAGCTCCGGGAAGCTAAGAGCTTTCTTT; CDR3 protein: CASSSGKLRAFF
J gene: TRBJ2-2; V gene: TRBV19; clone size: -; D gene: -; CDR3 DNA: TGTGCCAGTAGCCAGCACGGGACATCGTACACCGGGGAGCTGTTTTTT; CDR3 protein: CASSQHGTSYTGELFF
J gene: TRBJ2-7; V gene: TRBV6-5; clone size: few; D gene: TRBD1; CDR3 DNA: TGTGCCAGCAGTAGCCCGGGACAGGGCTCCTACGAGCAGTACTTC; CDR3 protein: CASSSPGQGSYEQYF
J gene: TRBJ2-1; V gene: TRBV5-4; clone size: -; D gene: -; CDR3 DNA: TGTGCCAGCAGCTTACGGCAACAAGGGGATGAGCAGTTCTTC; CDR3 protein: CASSLRQQGDEQFF
J gene: TRBJ2-1; V gene: TRBV20-1; clone size: -; D gene: -; CDR3 DNA: TGCAGTGCTAGCAGGGTCGAGCAGTTCTTC; CDR3 protein: CSASRVEQFF
J gene: TRBJ2-7; V gene: TRBV7-9; clone size: few; D gene: TRBD2; CDR3 DNA: TGTGCCAGCAGCTTAGCGGGGGGGATCCACGAGCAGTACTTC; CDR3 protein: CASSLAGGIHEQYF
J gene: TRBJ1-1; V gene: TRBV27; clone size: -; D gene: TRBD1; CDR3 DNA: TGTGCCAGCCGGTCAGGGGGTTCCACTGAAGCTTTCTTT; CDR3 protein: CASRSGGSTEAFF
J gene: TRBJ2-3; V gene: TRBV7-9; clone size: -; D gene: -; CDR3 DNA: TGTGCCAGCAGCTTAGAGGGGCGTTCTAGCACAGATACGCAGTATTTT; CDR3 protein: CASSLEGRSSTDTQYF
J gene: TRBJ1-1; V gene: TRBV6-1; clone size: few; D gene: TRBD1; CDR3 DNA: TGTGCCAGCAGTGAATCGGCGACAGGGGCGAACACTGAAGCTTTCTTT; CDR3 protein: CASSESATGANTEAFF
J gene: TRBJ2-1; V gene: TRBV7-8; clone size: -; D gene: TRBD1; CDR3 DNA: TGTGCCAGCAGCCCGGGACAGGGCTCCTACAATGAGCAGTTCTTC; CDR3 protein: CASSPGQGSYNEQFF